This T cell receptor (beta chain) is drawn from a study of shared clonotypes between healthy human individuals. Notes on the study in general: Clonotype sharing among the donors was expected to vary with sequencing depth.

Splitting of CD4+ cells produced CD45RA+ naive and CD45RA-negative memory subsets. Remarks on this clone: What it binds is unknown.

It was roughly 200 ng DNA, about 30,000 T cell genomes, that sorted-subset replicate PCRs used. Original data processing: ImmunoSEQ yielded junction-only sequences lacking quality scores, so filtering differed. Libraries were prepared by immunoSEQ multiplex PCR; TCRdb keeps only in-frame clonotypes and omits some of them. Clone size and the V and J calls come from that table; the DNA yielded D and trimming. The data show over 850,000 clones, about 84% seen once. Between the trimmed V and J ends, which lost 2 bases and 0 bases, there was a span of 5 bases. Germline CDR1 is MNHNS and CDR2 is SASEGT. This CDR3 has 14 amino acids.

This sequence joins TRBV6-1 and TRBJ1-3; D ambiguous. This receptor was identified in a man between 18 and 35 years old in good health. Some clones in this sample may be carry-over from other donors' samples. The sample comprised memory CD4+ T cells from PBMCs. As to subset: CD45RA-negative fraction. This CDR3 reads CASSEMISGNTIYF. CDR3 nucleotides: TGTGCCAGCAGTGAAATGATCTCTGGAAACACCATATATTTT.